This TCR beta chain was observed in a study of neurological immune-mediated disorders. MiXCR, applied by TCRdb to the 5' RACE reads, yields one record per CDR3 protein. The sample carries tens of thousands of distinct CDR3 sequences, roughly 7% recorded once. At least ten counts were recorded for this clonotype. A junction end diverges from the germline sequence, so it may reflect a read error. This sequence was found in a woman in her thirties or forties in good health. Sequences were obtained from PBMCs.

CDR3 sequence (DNA): TGTGCCAGCAGCTACCAGGCCGGGACAGTTGCCTTT. It encodes CASSYQAGTVAF. The chain links TRBV5-6 to TRBJ1-4, with 7 bases aligning to TRBD1. The CDR3 is 12 amino acids. Germline V gene sequence: CDR1 SGHDT, CDR2 YYEEEE.